This TCR beta chain comes out of a study of read filtering for tumor transcriptome and immune sequencing (dated by TCRdb to the early 2020s). Context from the whole study: The cohort was composed of 17 to 20 male and roughly 15 female patients, with a mean age of approximately 70 years and an age range of about 47 to 85. By revised international staging, about 8 patients were R-ISS I, roughly 17 were R-ISS II and more than five were R-ISS III. After DNase treatment, whole-transcriptome libraries were prepared using the TruSeq RNA Access Library Prep Kit. Per sample, about 4.05 to 10.27 million TCR-region mapped reads were obtained with IR-seq, compared with only about 80 to 1273 with RNA-seq. Using the same bone marrow samples, the study compared TCR repertoires obtained by targeted immune repertoire sequencing with those obtained by bulk whole-transcriptome sequencing. One of the main goals was to work out a read-filtering strategy for immune repertoire data, in particular whether clonotypes backed by only a single read should be removed. Paper-wide results and their limitations: The sorted CD138-negative fraction was a mixed bone marrow immune population, not purified T cells. In IR-seq, single-read clonotypes were roughly 84% of clonotypes but approximately 3.5% of total reads; in RNA-seq they were around 75% of clonotypes and 35% to 50% of reads. Removing single-read clonotypes increased the correlation between IR-seq and RNA-seq shared clonotype proportions. Clonotypes were captured by IR-seq at much higher depth and more reliably than by RNA-seq, and smaller IR-seq throughput was sufficient for identification of most shared clonotypes.

This clonotype occurred many times. Its antigen specificity is not known. No per-base quality is available; no much larger clone lies one base away. Each patient had bone marrow sampled at the time of active disease. Ficoll-Hypaque density gradient centrifugation was used to isolate the bone marrow mononuclear cells. Myeloma plasma cells were removed and CD138-negative cells were collected by negative selection after labeling with CD138 magnetic microbeads on a MACS separator. The purity of the isolated cells was checked by flow cytometry with CD138 antibodies on an Attune NxT. TRIzol reagent was used to extract total RNA, and a NanoDrop spectrophotometer was used to quantify the extracted RNA. For each patient, the CD138-negative bone marrow sample underwent paired RNA-seq and IR-seq. TCR libraries were built from 400 ng RNA with the Immunoverse kit, using molecular barcoded adaptors covering alpha/delta and beta/gamma chains. The same RNA used for transcriptome sequencing was used for TCR library preparation. TCR libraries were sequenced on an Illumina HiSeq 4000 with 2 x 150 cycles. In the paper's pipeline: With MiXCR, TCR reads were aligned to human V, D, J and C references and assembled into CDR3 clonotypes, with quality filtering and error correction included. The tcR package in R was used to analyze clonotype counts and gene usage diversity. Raw mapping reads were checked after the RNA-seq reads had been mapped by STAR aligner version 2.5.3a onto the human GRCh37 genome. To test the effect of sequencing depth on detected clonotypes, IR-seq fastq files were randomly downsampled using Seqtk 1.3. In TCRdb, the public reads were trimmed at Q25 with fastp and aligned with MiXCR, with productive beta chains retained. Entries are consolidated by CDR3 protein sequence, retaining the most common genes and DNA. V and J calls and clone size were set by TCRdb, not the authors. For this sample there are some 120,000 distinct CDR3 sequences; over 10% appear just once. The top ten clones comprise more than 9.5% of the sample.

CDR1 and CDR2 are read off the germline V gene as MGHDK and SYGVNS. V is pared back by 6 bases and J by 6 bases, with 17 bases lying between the germline termini. Counted from cysteine to phenylalanine, this CDR3 has 14 amino acids. CDR3 DNA is the only sequence kept; it has 42 bases, read in frame from the first base. The sequence links TRBV25-1 to TRBJ1-1, with TRBD1 tentatively as D gene (5 bases match). This receptor was obtained from a donor aged 40 or older with multiple myeloma. The sample comprised a population of CD138-negative cells sorted from bone marrow. What this sample's cell subset or site label stands for: bone marrow mononuclear cells depleted of CD138+ plasma/myeloma cells by negative magnetic selection. The CDR3 here reads CASSPGGARPEAFF. The nucleotide sequence is TGTGCCAGCAGCCCCGGGGGTGCGAGGCCTGAAGCTTTCTTT. The CDR3, completed at both ends by the reference TRBV25-1 and TRBJ1-1 genes, gives the full variable domain EADIYQTPRYLVIGTGKKITLECSQTMGHDKMYWYQQDPGMELHLIHYSYGVNSTEKGDLSSESTVSRIRTEHFPLTLESARPSHTSQYLCASSPGGARPEAFFGQGTRLTVV.